A selection of T cell receptor beta chains follows, all from one sample in a study of blood T cell repertoires in COVID-19. The data were produced by immunoSEQ multiplex PCR, yet TCRdb's version contains in-frame clones alone and is incomplete. This table has a few hundred thousand clones, around 86% appearing once. The sample comprised PBMCs or T cells enriched from blood (not recorded which). The receptors come from a man aged 40-50 years who had recovered from COVID-19. CDR3s include the opening cysteine and the closing phenylalanine or tryptophan. D genes are given only for firm matches. Part of the rows lack a size; the others show once, few, many or a class for expanded clones.

J: TRBJ1-5
size: -
D: TRBD1
V: TRBV18
DNA: TGTGCCAGCTCTACGACAGGGGATAGCAATCAGCCCCAGCATTTT
CDR3: CASSTTGDSNQPQHF

J: TRBJ1-2
size: few
D: -
V: TRBV21-1
DNA: TGTGCCAGCAGCGACCGTTGGGGCCACTACACCTTC
CDR3: CASSDRWGHYTF

J: TRBJ1-5
size: -
D: TRBD1
V: TRBV6-5
DNA: TGTGCCAGCAGCGGGACAGGGGGTCGGAATCAGCCCCAGCATTTT
CDR3: CASSGTGGRNQPQHF

J: TRBJ2-1
size: -
D: -
V: TRBV9
DNA: TGTGCCAGCAGCCGATCCGGGGAGTACAATGAGCAGTTCTTC
CDR3: CASSRSGEYNEQFF

J: TRBJ2-1
size: -
D: TRBD2
V: TRBV10-3
DNA: TGTGCCATCGGGACTAGCGGGAACAATGAGCAGTTCTTC
CDR3: CAIGTSGNNEQFF

J: TRBJ1-3
size: -
D: -
V: TRBV29-1
DNA: TGCAGCGTTGAAGCAGGGGGAAACACCATATATTTT
CDR3: CSVEAGGNTIYF

J: TRBJ2-7
size: -
D: -
V: TRBV27
DNA: TGTGCCAGCAGTTTTGTTGGTGCGTCGACCTACGAGCAGTACTTC
CDR3: CASSFVGASTYEQYF

J: TRBJ1-1
size: -
D: -
V: TRBV18
DNA: TGTGCCAGCTCACTCGAAGGCGGAAACACTGAAGCTTTCTTT
CDR3: CASSLEGGNTEAFF

J: TRBJ2-7
size: -
D: TRBD2
V: TRBV4-1
DNA: TGCGCCAGCAGCCAAGATCCCGGGACTAGCGGCAGGGGGAGCTCCTACGAGCAGTACTTC
CDR3: CASSQDPGTSGRGSSYEQYF

J: TRBJ1-4
size: -
D: TRBD1
V: TRBV7-2
DNA: TGTGCCAGCAGCTTAGCAGGGGGCCAGGCAAATGAAAAACTGTTTTTT
CDR3: CASSLAGGQANEKLFF

J: TRBJ2-5
size: -
D: TRBD2
V: TRBV5-1
DNA: TGCGCCAGCAGCTACGGGACTAGCGGGGGGACGAAGACCCAGTACTTC
CDR3: CASSYGTSGGTKTQYF

J: TRBJ1-5
size: -
D: -
V: TRBV7-5
DNA: TGTGTCAGAAGCTTAGACGGGCAGGGAAGCCAGCCCCAGCATTTT
CDR3: CVRSLDGQGSQPQHF

J: TRBJ2-3
size: -
D: TRBD1
V: TRBV7-9
DNA: TGTGCCAGCAGTATAGACAGGGGTGCAGATACGCAGTATTTT
CDR3: CASSIDRGADTQYF

J: TRBJ2-7
size: -
D: TRBD2
V: TRBV6-1
DNA: TGTGCCAGCAGTGAAATTGGGGGGACTACCTACGAGCAGTACTTC
CDR3: CASSEIGGTTYEQYF

J: TRBJ1-4
size: -
D: -
V: TRBV19
DNA: TGTGCCAGTAGTGTCGGACAGACAACTAATGAAAAACTGTTTTTT
CDR3: CASSVGQTTNEKLFF

J: TRBJ1-4
size: -
D: -
V: TRBV27
DNA: TGTGCCAGCAGTCAAGGGAGGGTGGATGAAAAACTGTTTTTT
CDR3: CASSQGRVDEKLFF

J: TRBJ1-1
size: -
D: TRBD1
V: TRBV19
DNA: TGTGCCAGTAGGTTGGGACAGTCGAACACTGAAGCTTTCTTT
CDR3: CASRLGQSNTEAFF

J: TRBJ1-6
size: -
D: -
V: TRBV6-5
DNA: TGTGCCAGCAGTTACTCGTCTAGGATGTCCGCCCTCCACTTT
CDR3: CASSYSSRMSALHF

J: TRBJ1-2
size: once
D: TRBD1
V: TRBV13
DNA: TGTGCCAGCAGCTTACGGGCAGGGGGGTATGGCTACACCTTC
CDR3: CASSLRAGGYGYTF

J: TRBJ2-7
size: -
D: -
V: TRBV7-2
DNA: TGTGCCAGCAGCTATCTCCCGGGTGTTCTCTACGAGCAGTACTTC
CDR3: CASSYLPGVLYEQYF

J: TRBJ2-7
size: -
D: TRBD2
V: TRBV11-2
DNA: TGTGCCAGCAGCTACCCCTGGGAGCGGGACCCCTACGAGCAGTACTTC
CDR3: CASSYPWERDPYEQYF

J: TRBJ2-3
size: -
D: TRBD2
V: TRBV7-2
DNA: TGTGCCAGCAGCCCGGGACTAGGGCTGTTGGCAGATACGCAGTATTTT
CDR3: CASSPGLGLLADTQYF

J: TRBJ2-1
size: -
D: -
V: TRBV5-1
DNA: TGCGCCAGCAGCTTGGAACAACAGGGATTCAATGAGCAGTTCTTC
CDR3: CASSLEQQGFNEQFF

J: TRBJ1-5
size: -
D: TRBD1
V: TRBV4-1
DNA: TGCGCCAGCAGCCAAGTGACAGGGAAATTTGGTCAGCCCCAGCATTTT
CDR3: CASSQVTGKFGQPQHF

J: TRBJ1-3
size: -
D: -
V: TRBV5-6
DNA: TGTGCCAGCAGTATGGACAGCTCTGGAAACACCATATATTTT
CDR3: CASSMDSSGNTIYF

J: TRBJ1-1
size: -
D: -
V: TRBV27
DNA: TGTGCCAGCAGCCCGAAGCGGGCCGGGAGCACTGAAGCTTTCTTT
CDR3: CASSPKRAGSTEAFF

J: TRBJ1-3
size: -
D: TRBD1
V: TRBV10-3
DNA: TGTGCCATAAGGGACAGCCGCTCTGGAAACACCATATATTTT
CDR3: CAIRDSRSGNTIYF

J: TRBJ2-1
size: -
D: TRBD2
V: TRBV9
DNA: TGTGCCAGCAGCGAAAGCGGGAGAGGTAACACTGAGCAGTTCTTC
CDR3: CASSESGRGNTEQFF

J: TRBJ2-1
size: -
D: -
V: TRBV30
DNA: TGTGCCTGGAGCCCAAACAGGGACGGTGAGCAGTTCTTC
CDR3: CAWSPNRDGEQFF

J: TRBJ1-5
size: -
D: TRBD1
V: TRBV6-2/TRBV6-3
DNA: TGTGCCAGCAGCTGGACCTCCGGGACAGGGGGCCATAGCAATCAGCCCCAGCATTTT
CDR3: CASSWTSGTGGHSNQPQHF

J: TRBJ2-7
size: -
D: -
V: TRBV6-2/TRBV6-3
DNA: TGTGCCAGCAGTTCCCGGCGGGATAGTTCCTACGAGCAGTACTTC
CDR3: CASSSRRDSSYEQYF

J: TRBJ2-7
size: -
D: TRBD2
V: TRBV19
DNA: TGTGCCAGTAGTATAGGGACTAGCGCCCACGAGCAGTACTTC
CDR3: CASSIGTSAHEQYF

J: TRBJ1-6
size: -
D: -
V: TRBV5-8
DNA: TGTGCCAGCAGCTGGGAACAGGGAAGCTCCTATAATTCACCCCTCCACTTT
CDR3: CASSWEQGSSYNSPLHF

J: TRBJ2-1
size: -
D: -
V: TRBV11-3
DNA: TGTGCCAGCAGTCTGGGGAGCTCCTACAATGAGCAGTTCTTC
CDR3: CASSLGSSYNEQFF

J: TRBJ2-7
size: -
D: -
V: TRBV19
DNA: TGTGCCAGTAGTATTGACAGCCTGGGCTCCTACGAGCAGTACTTC
CDR3: CASSIDSLGSYEQYF

J: TRBJ1-4
size: -
D: -
V: TRBV7-2
DNA: TGTGCCAGCAGCTTAAAGTGGCGAGGGCATGAAAAACTGTTTTTT
CDR3: CASSLKWRGHEKLFF

J: TRBJ1-1
size: -
D: TRBD1
V: TRBV5-4
DNA: TGTGCCAGCAGCCCCCTGAGACAGGGAGAAAACACTGAAGCTTTCTTT
CDR3: CASSPLRQGENTEAFF

J: TRBJ2-7
size: -
D: -
V: TRBV7-8
DNA: TGTGCCAGCAGCCAACAGGCCGGATCCTACGAGCAGTACTTC
CDR3: CASSQQAGSYEQYF

J: TRBJ1-1
size: -
D: TRBD1
V: TRBV25-1
DNA: TGTGCCAGCAGTGAAAGAGGGACAGGGGCAACCACTGAAGCTTTCTTT
CDR3: CASSERGTGATTEAFF

J: TRBJ1-1
size: few
D: TRBD1
V: TRBV7-2
DNA: TGTGCCAGCAGCTCCACAGGGGCCACCGGGTGGGCTTTCTTT
CDR3: CASSSTGATGWAFF

J: TRBJ2-5
size: -
D: TRBD2
V: TRBV7-3
DNA: TGTGCCAGCAGCATAGCGGGGGGGCTGCAAGAGACCCAGTACTTC
CDR3: CASSIAGGLQETQYF

J: TRBJ2-7
size: few
D: TRBD1
V: TRBV29-1
DNA: TGCAGCGTAGCCAGGACAGGGGGTGGCTACGAGCAGTACTTC
CDR3: CSVARTGGGYEQYF

J: TRBJ1-4
size: many
D: TRBD1
V: TRBV30
DNA: TGTGCCTGGGGCTCCGGGACAGGGAATGAAAAACTGTTTTTT
CDR3: CAWGSGTGNEKLFF

J: TRBJ2-7
size: few
D: -
V: TRBV11-2
DNA: TGTGCCAGCAGCTTAGAACCGGGATACTCCTACGAGCAGTACTTC
CDR3: CASSLEPGYSYEQYF

J: TRBJ1-5
size: -
D: -
V: TRBV18
DNA: TGTGCCAGCTCACCACCCACCAGTCACAATCAGCCCCAGCATTTT
CDR3: CASSPPTSHNQPQHF

J: TRBJ2-1
size: -
D: TRBD2
V: TRBV9
DNA: TGTGCCAGCAGCGATCGACTAGCGGGGGGGCTCAATGAGCAGTTCTTC
CDR3: CASSDRLAGGLNEQFF

J: TRBJ1-2
size: -
D: -
V: TRBV28
DNA: TGTGCCACTTTTGGGGGCTCCCTGTCCTACGGCTACACCTTC
CDR3: CATFGGSLSYGYTF

J: TRBJ1-4
size: -
D: -
V: TRBV6-4
DNA: TGTGCCAGCAGTGAAGGGGTCACGGCTAATGAAAAACTGTTTTTT
CDR3: CASSEGVTANEKLFF